This TCR beta chain was sequenced in a study of blood T cell repertoires in COVID-19. Overall study: Sites across the United States, Italy and Spain contributed samples from acute and convalescent COVID-19. The cDNA or gDNA used as material had been derived from T cells, B-cell-depleted T cells, or PBMCs.

With V trimmed by 8 bases and J by 7 bases, 10 bases remained unmatched. The CDR3 loop spans 14 amino acids. The germline V gene encodes CDR1 MGHDK and CDR2 SYGVNS. In the study's own analysis: Reference gene primer amplification gave estimated nucleated cell counts. This table comes from immunoSEQ multiplex PCR, and its TCRdb copy is limited to in-frame clones, with some not included. That table gives V, J and clone size, and the DNA gave D and trimming. The repertoire holds around 100,000 clones, with about 85% as singletons. The sequence derives from a man between 45 and 60 years old with active or convalescent COVID-19. The chain combines TRBV25-1 with TRBJ2-1; 8 nucleotides match TRBD2. Material for sequencing was peripheral blood. The chain's CDR3 is CASHGSGGGNEQFF. The CDR3 DNA reads TGTGCCAGCCATGGTTCGGGAGGGGGTAATGAGCAGTTCTTC.